The table lists the clone carrying this T cell receptor beta chain with many counts. What it binds is not known. These data come from a study of post-analysis software for immune sequencing data. Study background: The patients showed relapsing-remitting, secondary progressive and progressive-relapsing multiple sclerosis courses. Broader study findings: Analysis by F measure revealed that same-batch samples clustered strongly together. Normalized Chao1 diversity in multiple sclerosis patients fell significantly below that of controls. Patients carried several TRBV segments more frequently than controls did, and TRBV5-6, TRBV5-1 and TRBV20-1 were among them.

Germline V gives CDR1 MNHNY, CDR2 SVGAGI (reference sequence). This CDR3 region has 14 residues. V lost 5 bases and J lost 6, with 11 bases in between. Unique molecular identifiers were carried by the TCR beta cDNA libraries. Each batch of roughly 1 to 10 million T cells produced 500,000 to 550,000 cDNA molecules. TCRdb itself ran the PCR reads through MiXCR, one entry per CDR3 protein. The table shows roughly 730,000 distinct CDR3 sequences, with 25% to 30% occurring only once. This rearrangement joins TRBV6-6 to TRBJ2-6, with D perhaps TRBD1 (5 bases). Sequenced sample: blood. The source is a girl aged 10-17 years with multiple sclerosis. The CDR3 coding sequence is TGTGCCAGCAGTGCGGCAGGGTCGGCCAACGTCCTGACTTTC. Amino acid sequence: CASSAAGSANVLTF.